Each of the 22 T cell receptor beta chains below was sequenced from the same sample in a study of T-cell reconstitution after alpha-beta-depleted transplantation in children. This sample's TCRbeta library carried unique molecular identifier barcodes. TCRdb reprocessed the PCR reads with MiXCR, giving one entry per CDR3 protein. The sample consists of 180,000 or so distinct CDR3 sequences, 5.5% to 7% of them appearing once. Source: PBMCs, taken before TCRalphabeta/CD19-depleted stem cell transplant. These receptors were taken from a girl under three years old with combined immunodeficiency, due to receive a stem cell transplant.

The rearrangement links TRBV12-3 or TRBV12-4 to TRBJ1-5, with TRBD1 as a possible D gene (6 bases). Deletions cut 4 bases from V and 0 bases from J, with 10 bases between. The length of the CDR3 is 15 residues. The CDR3 region has the DNA TGTGCCAGCAGTTCGACAGGCCATAGCAATCAGCCCCAGCATTTT. Translating gives CASSSTGHSNQPQHF.

The table lists this clonotype with many counts. The chain carries TRBV7-3 and TRBJ2-1; the D is unclear. V lost 5 bases and J 4 bases, leaving 15 bases between the germline ends. Germline CDR1 SGHTA, CDR2 FQGTGA. The CDR3 is made up of 15 amino acids. The CDR3: CASSPSRRDYNEQFF. The DNA for the CDR3 is TGTGCCAGCAGCCCCAGCCGGAGAGATTACAATGAGCAGTTCTTC.

This clonotype was seen repeatedly, ten times or more. This sequence joins TRBV9 and TRBJ2-5, with TRBD2 matching over 13 bases. Per the germline V gene, CDR1 is SGDLS and CDR2 is YYNGEE. V shed 4 bases, J shed 0 bases, and the junction held 6 bases outside the gene matches. The CDR3 runs to 17 residues. The CDR3 protein is CASSSPGLAGDQETQYF. The CDR3 region has the DNA TGTGCCAGCAGCTCCCCTGGACTAGCGGGGGACCAAGAGACCCAGTACTTC. Complete variable domain (other parts from reference TRBV9 and TRBJ2-5): DSGVTQTPKHLITATGQRVTLRCSPRSGDLSVYWYQQSLDQGLQFLIQYYNGEERAKGNILERFSAQQFPDLHSELNLSSLELGDSALYFCASSSPGLAGDQETQYFGPGTRLLVL.

This clonotype was detected ten times or more. In nucleotides, the CDR3 is TGTGCCAGCAGCTTGGGACAGGGAGGGAACTACGAGCAGTACTTC. Translated, it gives CASSLGQGGNYEQYF. This rearrangement joins TRBV7-2 to TRBJ2-7; 9 bases line up with TRBD1. With 3 bases clipped from V and 3 bases from J, the junction kept 6 bases outside the gene matches. Germline assignment: CDR1 SGHTA and CDR2 FQGNSA. This CDR3 contains 15 residues.

The chain combines TRBV20-1 with TRBJ2-1; D tentatively reads TRBD1 or TRBD2 (7 bases each). V was pared by 0 bases and J by 1 base, with 16 bases between. There are 17 residues in the CDR3. CDR1 is DFQATT, CDR2 SNEGSKA, per germline (reference sequence). The CDR3 DNA reads as TGCAGTGCTAGAGATGGGAGGGGGCTGGGGTCCTACAATGAGCAGTTCTTC. Its translation: CSARDGRGLGSYNEQFF.

This clonotype was seen many times. The chain links TRBV12-3 or TRBV12-4 to TRBJ2-7; 8 bases match TRBD2. The J segment lost 4 bases and the V segment lost 6 bases, leaving 8 bases of the junction unmatched. The CDR3 has 14 residues. Here the CDR3 DNA reads TGTGCCAGCAGCCCGGCGGGGGGCGGGTACGAGCAGTACTTC. It yields the protein CASSPAGGGYEQYF.

At least ten counts were recorded for this clonotype. The genes are TRBV6-1 and TRBJ2-5; 7 nucleotides line up with TRBD2. The trim removed 6 bases at V and 1 base at J, leaving 8 bases unmatched. Germline V gene data show CDR1 as MNHNS and CDR2 as SASEGT. This CDR3 comprises 15 residues. The CDR3 protein is CASSQRVAGQETQYF. As DNA, the CDR3 is TGTGCCAGCAGCCAAAGGGTAGCGGGCCAAGAGACCCAGTACTTC.

The sample holds many counts of this clonotype. The chain recombines TRBV29-1 with TRBJ2-3; D is uncertain. The V gene lost 6 bases and the J gene lost 2 bases, with 12 bases spanning the gap. The germline gives CDR1 SQVTM, CDR2 ANQGSEA. There are 13 residues in the CDR3. The CDR3 loop is CSVAEPNTDTQYF. CDR3 coding DNA: TGCAGCGTCGCGGAACCCAACACAGATACGCAGTATTTT.

This clonotype was counted ten times or more. The V gene is TRBV4-3, the J gene TRBJ2-7; 8 bases agree with TRBD2. The CDR3 runs to 15 residues. Trimming removed 4 bases from V and 3 bases from J; junction bases left unmatched: 8. Germline V gene lookup returns CDR1 LGHNA and CDR2 YSLEER. CDR3 region: CASSLALSGVYEQYF. CDR3 in DNA: TGCGCCAGCAGCCTAGCCCTTAGCGGGGTCTACGAGCAGTACTTC.

A few counts support this clonotype. The genes are TRBV6-2 or TRBV6-3 and TRBJ2-6; maybe TRBD2 (5 bases). This CDR3 region has 19 residues. V gave up 2 bases and J gave up 0 bases, with 17 bases separating them. Germline loops: CDR1 MNHEY, CDR2 SVGEGT. The CDR3 DNA follows: TGTGCCAGCAGTTACGGAGGAGGACCCCTATTCTCTGGGGCCAACGTCCTGACTTTC. This codes for CASSYGGGPLFSGANVLTF.

The chain carries TRBV12-3 or TRBV12-4 and TRBJ2-3; 7 bases are a match to TRBD2. Losses at the gene ends were 9 bases for V and 3 bases for J; bases not matched to a gene: 6. This CDR3 is built from 13 residues. The DNA for the CDR3 is TGTGCCAGTAACCGGGGGGTAACAGATACGCAGTATTTT. Its protein product is CASNRGVTDTQYF.

This clonotype was detected many times. The rearrangement links TRBV15 to TRBJ2-5; the D is unclear. V was trimmed by 1 base and J by 1 base, leaving 7 bases between them. The CDR3 runs 14 residues. Germline lookup yields CDR1 LNHNV and CDR2 YYDKDF (reference sequence). The CDR3 spells CATSRADTQETQYF. The DNA for the CDR3 is TGTGCCACCAGCAGAGCCGATACCCAAGAGACCCAGTACTTC. Together with reference TRBV15 and TRBJ2-5, the CDR3 gives the full variable domain: DAMVIQNPRYQVTQFGKPVTLSCSQTLNHNVMYWYQQKSSQAPKLLFHYYDKDFNNEADTPDNFQSRRPNTSFCFLDIRSPGLGDTAMYLCATSRADTQETQYFGPGTRLLVL.

In this sample, this clonotype turned up a few times. The chain employs TRBV12-3 or TRBV12-4 and TRBJ1-5; possible D gene TRBD1, 5 bases. This CDR3 contains 16 residues. V was trimmed by 5 bases and J by 5 bases, leaving 19 bases between them. The CDR3 sequence is CASSPNLGVGDQPQHF. The CDR3 bases are TGTGCCAGCAGTCCAAACCTCGGGGTAGGGGATCAGCCCCAGCATTTT.

This clonotype was recorded at least ten times. The chain joins TRBV7-8 to TRBJ2-5, with 7 bases identical to TRBD1. The CDR3 loop spans 15 amino acids. Trimming removed 2 bases from V and 5 bases from J; junction bases left unmatched: 8. The germline V gene encodes CDR1 SGHVS and CDR2 FQNEAQ. This CDR3 is CASSLFRGSRETQYF. CDR3 bases: TGTGCCAGCAGCTTATTCAGGGGGAGTAGGGAGACCCAGTACTTC.

This chain uses TRBV7-2 with TRBJ1-2; 12 bases are a match to TRBD1. The V segment lost 5 bases and the J segment 7 bases; nucleotides outside the gene matches: 14. CDR1 is SGHTA and CDR2 is FQGNSA in the germline V gene. The CDR3 spans 17 residues. CDR3 sequence (DNA): TGTGCCAGCAGCCTCCACCGGGACAGGGGGCTCCAGGGTGGCTACACCTTC. Amino acid sequence: CASSLHRDRGLQGGYTF.

The sample holds a few counts of this clonotype. The rearrangement joins TRBV20-1 to TRBJ2-3, with D possibly TRBD2 on 7 matching bases. Germline V lookup: CDR1 DFQATT, CDR2 SNEGSKA (reference sequence). The CDR3 sequence is 17 residues long. V lost 0 bases and J 2 bases, leaving 18 bases between the germline ends. Here the CDR3 reads CSARDGGGRFSTDTQYF. The DNA for the CDR3 is TGCAGTGCTAGAGATGGGGGGGGCCGTTTCTCCACAGATACGCAGTATTTT.

This clonotype was seen ten or more times. The chain links TRBV20-1 to TRBJ2-3; TRBD2 might be the D (5 bases). There are 13 residues in the CDR3. Trimming removed 8 bases at V and 1 base at J, with 13 bases between. Looked up from germline, CDR1 is DFQATT and CDR2 is SNEGSKA (reference sequence). The CDR3 is CSPLREGTDTQYF. As DNA, the CDR3 is TGCAGTCCTTTACGGGAAGGCACAGATACGCAGTATTTT.

This clonotype was detected ten times or more. The chain carries TRBV4-2 and TRBJ2-7; 10 nucleotides align to TRBD1. Trimming cost V 1 base and J 4 bases; bases outside gene matches: 7. The CDR3 spans 16 residues. The germline CDR1 and CDR2 sequences are LGHNA and YNFKEQ. Here the CDR3 reads CASSQASGTGAYEQYF. DNA of the CDR3: TGTGCCAGCAGCCAAGCTTCCGGGACAGGGGCTTACGAGCAGTACTTC.

Many counts were recorded for this clonotype. The chain has TRBV24-1 and TRBJ1-1; 7 bases line up with TRBD1. Germline-derived CDR1 and CDR2 are KGHDR and SFDVKD. V shed 3 bases and J 5 bases; nucleotides not matched to a gene: 8. The CDR3 sequence is 15 residues long. DNA for the CDR3: TGTGCCACCAGTGATGATAAACAGGGGTCGACTGAAGCTTTCTTT. Its protein product is CATSDDKQGSTEAFF.

In DNA form, the CDR3 reads TGTGCCAGCAGCGACGGACTGGACCTTTCCTACGAGCAGTACTTC. It specifies CASSDGLDLSYEQYF. J is TRBJ2-7 and V is TRBV13; weak D call: TRBD2 (5 bases). CDR1 and CDR2 from the germline V gene are PRHDT and FYEKMQ (reference sequence). V shed 5 bases and J shed 1 base, with 15 bases lying between them. CDR3 length equals 15 residues.

This clonotype has a handful of counts. CDR3 bases: TGTGCCAGCAGCCAAGAATCCTATGCCAACTATGGCTACACCTTC. This translates into CASSQESYANYGYTF. This chain links TRBV4-2 with TRBJ1-2; unclear D gene. The CDR3 length is 15 residues. Trimming took 0 bases from V and 2 from J, leaving 10 bases between them. CDR1 is LGHNA and CDR2 is YNFKEQ in the germline V gene.

The V call is TRBV6-2 or TRBV6-3, the J call TRBJ2-3; D could derive from TRBD1 or TRBD2 (5 bases each). CDR1 MNHEY and CDR2 SVGEGT come from the germline V gene. Trimming shortened V by 5 bases and J by 1 base, and 10 bases separated the two germline ends. The length of the CDR3 is 14 residues. The CDR3 DNA sequence: TGTGCCAGCAGTCCCCGGGACGGCACAGATACGCAGTATTTT. Protein sequence: CASSPRDGTDTQYF.